One sample yielded the 18 T cell receptor beta chains listed below, sequenced in a study of blood T cell repertoires in COVID-19. TCRdb's copy holds only in-frame clones and misses some; the assay was immunoSEQ multiplex PCR. The sample lists 150,000 to 200,000 clones, roughly 80% occurring once. The sequencing sample was made of peripheral blood. The receptors derive from a woman of 80 years or more with acute or convalescent COVID-19.

Only a few counts were recorded for this clone. The V gene is TRBV19, the J gene TRBJ1-2, with D perhaps matching TRBD1 (6 bases). V was shortened by 10 bases and J by 8 bases, with 20 bases between the two germline ends. The CDR3 sequence is 13 residues long. The germline gives CDR1 LNHDA, CDR2 SQIVND (reference sequence). The CDR3 coding sequence is TGTGCCACCGTACAGGGCCCAGAGTGGGGCTACACCTTC. Translation gives CATVQGPEWGYTF.

This chain joins TRBV4-1 and TRBJ2-2, with TRBD2 matching 7 bases. CDR3 length: 17 amino acids. V dropped 0 bases and J dropped 0; count of bases not matched to a gene: 4. Germline CDR1 is MGHRA and CDR2 is YSYEKL. In nucleotides, the CDR3 is TGCGCCAGCAGCCAAGATGGTGGGGGGGCGAACACCGGGGAGCTGTTTTTT. Its translation: CASSQDGGGANTGELFF.

The chain couples TRBV4-2 to TRBJ2-3, with 16 bases that match TRBD2. The V gene end was trimmed by 4 bases and the J gene end by 4 bases; junction bases not matched to a gene: 5. CDR3 length: 17 residues. Per germline, CDR1 LGHNA and CDR2 YNFKEQ. This CDR3 is CASSPGTSGGAADTQYF. CDR3 bases: TGTGCCAGCAGCCCGGGGACTAGCGGGGGGGCGGCAGATACGCAGTATTTT.

The chain is built from TRBV6-4 and TRBJ2-3; TRBD2 aligns across 14 bases. The CDR3 contains 18 residues. Germline CDR1 reads MRHNA; CDR2 reads SNTAGT. The junction had 10 bases not matched to a gene; V was cut back by 0 bases and J by 8 bases. The CDR3 nucleotides read TGTGCCAGCAGTGACTCATCCGGGACTAGCGGGGGAGTAGGTACGCAGTATTTT. Translated: CASSDSSGTSGGVGTQYF.

The chain carries TRBV9 and TRBJ2-2; D call uncertain. CDR3 length: 13 residues. The germline gives CDR1 SGDLS, CDR2 YYNGEE. The V end was cut by 0 bases, the J end by 6 bases, with 6 bases between. The DNA of the CDR3 is TGTGCCAGCAGCGTAGTGTATGCCGGGGAGCTGTTTTTT. Its protein is CASSVVYAGELFF.

The chain employs TRBV7-9 and TRBJ1-5; 8 bases map to TRBD1. Looked up from germline, CDR1 is SEHNR and CDR2 is FQNEAQ (reference sequence). The V and J ends lost 3 bases and 7 bases, in that order; junction bases with no gene match: 5. The CDR3 length is 14 residues. The CDR3 reads CASSFSGGGQPQHF. DNA for the CDR3: TGTGCCAGCAGCTTTTCAGGGGGCGGACAGCCCCAGCATTTT.

The chain employs TRBV2 and TRBJ1-3, with D hard to call. Germline V gives CDR1 SNHLY, CDR2 FYNNEI. CDR3 length equals 16 residues. Between the trimmed V and J ends, which lost 4 bases and 2 bases, there was a span of 15 bases. Here the CDR3 reads CASSVAGSAPGNTIYF. For the CDR3, the DNA is TGTGCCAGCAGTGTTGCGGGAAGCGCTCCTGGAAACACCATATATTTT.

The rearrangement uses TRBV18 and TRBJ1-1; possibly TRBD1 for D (5 bases). CDR1 KGHSH and CDR2 LQKENI come from the germline V gene. V lost 2 bases to trimming and J lost 1 base, with 14 bases between them. The CDR3 extends over 16 amino acids. The CDR3 DNA reads as TGTGCCAGCTCACCAGCCCCCACGACAGCGAACACTGAAGCTTTCTTT. It codes for CASSPAPTTANTEAFF. Drawing the rest from reference TRBV18 and TRBJ1-1, the complete variable domain is NAGVMQNPRHLVRRRGQEARLRCSPMKGHSHVYWYRQLPEEGLKFMVYLQKENIIDESGMPKERFSAEFPKEGPSILRIQQVVRGDSAAYFCASSPAPTTANTEAFFGQGTRLTVV.

The chain is built from TRBV10-3 and TRBJ1-2; TRBD1 matches 8 bases. This CDR3 has 13 amino acids. V shed 7 bases and J 7 bases; nucleotides not matched to a gene: 8. The germline CDR1 and CDR2 sequences are ENHRY and SYGVKD. This CDR3 is CAITPDRARGYTF. The CDR3 nucleotides read TGTGCCATCACCCCGGACAGGGCGCGTGGCTACACCTTC.

J is TRBJ1-2 and V is TRBV7-8; possibly TRBD1 for D (6 bases). This CDR3 has 16 amino acids. Germline assignment: CDR1 SGHVS and CDR2 FQNEAQ. Trimming removed 0 bases from V and 4 bases from J, with 15 bases in between. The CDR3 region has the DNA TGTGCCAGCAGCTTAGCCCGTGCGGGAGGGGGCTATGGCTACACCTTC. Amino acids: CASSLARAGGGYGYTF.

The V gene is TRBV3-1 (or the pseudogene TRBV3-2), the J gene TRBJ2-3; 11 nucleotides line up with TRBD2. CDR1 and CDR2 (germline): LGHDT, YNNKEL (reference sequence). The junction had 9 bases not matched to a gene; V was cut back by 4 bases and J by 6 bases. There are 16 residues in the CDR3. CDR3 loop: CASSLMTSGEEDTQYF. CDR3 in DNA: TGTGCCAGCAGCCTCATGACTAGCGGGGAAGAGGATACGCAGTATTTT.

The rearrangement uses TRBV7-2 and TRBJ1-4, with TRBD1 as a possible D gene (6 bases). The V gene lost 2 bases and the J gene lost 13 bases, with 17 bases spanning the gap. CDR1 is SGHTA and CDR2 is FQGNSA in the germline V gene. This CDR3 has 14 residues. The CDR3: CASSLNRAGGLLFF. The CDR3 nucleotides are TGTGCCAGCAGCTTAAACAGGGCGGGCGGGCTACTGTTTTTT.

CDR3 sequence: CASSVDLQGPEAFF. In DNA, the CDR3 is TGTGCCAGCAGCGTTGATTTACAGGGGCCTGAAGCTTTCTTT. This chain links TRBV9 with TRBJ1-1; 7 bases fit TRBD1. This CDR3 has 14 residues. Trimming took 2 bases from V and 6 from J; bases not matched to a gene: 7. Per the germline V gene, CDR1 is SGDLS and CDR2 is YYNGEE.

This clone was observed a few times. The chain uses TRBV6-5 and TRBJ2-2; D possibly corresponds to TRBD1 (6 bases). The CDR3 consists of 14 residues. Germline V gene sequence: CDR1 MNHEY, CDR2 SVGAGI. V was clipped by 2 bases and J by 7 bases, with 11 bases between them. The CDR3 bases are TGTGCCAGCAGTTACCAGGGGTTTAACGGGGAGCTGTTTTTT. This translates into CASSYQGFNGELFF.

The CDR3 loop reads CASSQDRIVGSGRGETQYF. CDR3 nucleotides: TGTGCCAGCAGCCAAGATCGAATTGTTGGTAGCGGGCGGGGAGAGACCCAGTACTTC. V and J are TRBV3-1 (or the pseudogene TRBV3-2) and TRBJ2-5; 7 bases line up with TRBD2. CDR1 is LGHDT, CDR2 YNNKEL, per germline (reference sequence). The CDR3 covers 19 residues. After removal of 0 bases from V and 4 bases from J, the junction contained 17 bases not matched to a gene.

In nucleotides, the CDR3 is TGCGCCAGCAGCACGGGACACTCCTCTGGGGCCAACGTCCTGACTTTC. It codes for CASSTGHSSGANVLTF. The genes are TRBV5-1 and TRBJ2-6, with D possibly TRBD1 on 6 matching bases. Germline V gives CDR1 SGHRS, CDR2 YFSETQ. The CDR3 has 16 residues. With 4 bases removed from V and 0 bases from J, the gap between germline ends came to 11 bases. Supplemented by reference TRBV5-1 and TRBJ2-6, the full variable domain reads KAGVTQTPRYLIKTRGQQVTLSCSPISGHRSVSWYQQTPGQGLQFLFEYFSETQRNKGNFPGRFSGRQFSNSRSEMNVSTLELGDSALYLCASSTGHSSGANVLTFGAGSRLTVL.

The genes are TRBV9 and TRBJ2-1; 7 nucleotides agree with TRBD2. The CDR3 extends over 13 amino acids. Losses at the gene ends were 6 bases for V and 8 bases for J; bases not matched to a gene: 8. Germline CDR1 SGDLS, CDR2 YYNGEE. The CDR3 DNA is TGTGCCAGCAACCTAAATCGGGAGGATGAGCAGTTCTTC. Its translation: CASNLNREDEQFF.

The gene calls are TRBV7-9 and TRBJ2-1; TRBD2 agrees at 9 bases. This CDR3 spans 15 amino acids. The V and J ends lost 7 bases and 8 bases, in that order; junction bases with no gene match: 12. CDR1 is SEHNR and CDR2 is FQNEAQ in the germline V gene (reference sequence). CDR3: CASILSSGRTHEQFF. Written as DNA, the CDR3 is TGTGCCAGCATCCTGAGCAGCGGGAGGACGCATGAGCAGTTCTTC. The full variable domain, with the rest looked up from reference TRBV7-9 and TRBJ2-1, is DTGVSQNPRHKITKRGQNVTFRCDPISEHNRLYWYRQTLGQGPEFLTYFQNEAQLEKSRLLSDRFSAERPKGSFSTLEIQRTEQGDSAMYLCASILSSGRTHEQFFGPGTRLTVL.